The T cell receptor beta chain described here comes from a study of blood T cell repertoires in COVID-19. Study-level background: The United States, Italy and Spain supplied acute and convalescent COVID-19 samples.

Living in 24 US areas, the participants were between roughly 18 and 95 years of age. Recovered participants had two consecutive negative NP/OP PCR tests, healthcare professional clearance, or symptom resolution. The CDR3 is 16 amino acids. The junction had 9 bases not matched to a gene; V was cut back by 3 bases and J by 5 bases. The germline CDR1 and CDR2 sequences are LGHNA and YSLEER. Clones were read by immunoSEQ multiplex PCR, and TCRdb kept only the in-frame ones, dropping some. Seen here are about 300,000 clones, 70% to 90% observed once, and the top ten hold under 6%. The sequence was obtained from a woman in her 30s who had recovered from COVID-19. The chain employs TRBV4-3 and TRBJ1-4; 7 bases line up with TRBD1. The specimen sequenced was PBMCs or T cells enriched from blood (not recorded which). The CDR3 region is CASSQDRTGENEKLFF. As DNA, the CDR3 is TGCGCCAGCAGCCAGGACAGGACAGGAGAAAATGAAAAACTGTTTTTT.